This T cell receptor (beta chain) was captured in a study of blood T cells in healthy people across ages. At the level of the study: Per two T cells, about one barcoded beta molecule was captured through template switching. Overall study findings and caveats: Expanded clonotype changes were possibly confounded by unknown donor CMV status. Age brought a roughly linear fall in TCR beta diversity measured per million T cells.

With a J-beta primer mix and a sample-barcoded 5' primer, a second PCR ran 7 to 11 cycles. Via MiXCR, TCRdb re-called the 5' RACE reads, giving one row per CDR3 protein. Of hundreds of thousands of distinct CDR3 sequences in the sample, around three fifths were seen once. Germline CDR1 is KGHSH and CDR2 is LQKENI. Trimming shortened V by 3 bases and J by 4 bases, and 17 bases separated the two germline ends. This CDR3 comprises 16 residues. About this clonotype itself: The antigen is unknown.

The clonotype was recovered from a man aged 35-49 years in good health. This chain uses TRBV18 with TRBJ2-3; D gene unclear. Sequenced sample: blood. The CDR3 region has the DNA TGTGCCAGCTCACCCCGGTGGGATAAATACGCAGATACGCAGTATTTT. This encodes CASSPRWDKYADTQYF.